Listed below are T cell receptor beta chains from one sample, sequenced in a study of CD8 T cells in ankylosing spondylitis. One entry per CDR3 protein, called by TCRdb with MiXCR from the 5' RACE reads. Found here are 220,000 or so distinct CDR3 sequences, around 17% of them singletons; the top ten hold 40% to 50%. What was sequenced was blood, either unsorted or a sorted T cell fraction (not recorded which). All receptors derive from a male donor with ankylosing spondylitis. Both conserved end residues are part of each CDR3. The order of the fields is V gene, clone size, J gene, D gene, CDR3 protein, CDR3 DNA. A D gene is named only where the DNA matches it firmly. A row's size may be missing; if present it is once, few, many or a size class.

TRBV10-3	.	TRBJ2-1	.	CAVGEGDPSYNEQFF	TGTGCCGTCGGCGAAGGGGACCCCTCCTACAATGAGCAGTTCTTC
TRBV27	.	TRBJ2-5	TRBD2	CASSLWASGGRETQYF	TGTGCCAGCAGTTTATGGGCTAGCGGGGGGCGAGAGACCCAGTACTTC
TRBV6-5	.	TRBJ1-1	.	CASSLGQGGTEAFF	TGTGCCAGCAGTTTGGGGCAGGGAGGCACTGAAGCTTTCTTT
TRBV7-9	few	TRBJ1-1	.	CASSSDGGEAFF	TGTGCCAGCAGCTCCGACGGGGGCGAAGCTTTCTTT
TRBV28	few	TRBJ2-1	TRBD1	CASRAPDRGYNEQFF	TGTGCCAGCAGAGCCCCGGACAGGGGTTACAATGAGCAGTTCTTC
TRBV4-1	.	TRBJ2-1	.	CASSPDHNEQFF	TGCGCCAGCAGCCCGGACCATAATGAGCAGTTCTTC
TRBV28	many	TRBJ1-5	.	CASSLDNQPQHF	TGTGCCAGCAGTTTGGACAATCAGCCCCAGCATTTT
TRBV7-2	.	TRBJ2-7	.	CASRLLGGSYEQYF	TGTGCCAGCAGATTACTGGGGGGCTCCTACGAGCAGTACTTC
TRBV21-1	few	TRBJ1-1	.	CASRHQGWGVDRGHTEAFF	TGTGCCAGCAGGCATCAAGGGTGGGGGGTGGACAGGGGTCACACTGAAGCTTTCTTT
TRBV4-1	few	TRBJ2-1	TRBD1	CASSHDTGGRVYEQFF	TGCGCCAGCAGCCATGATACAGGGGGCAGGGTGTATGAGCAGTTCTTC
TRBV5-1	.	TRBJ2-5	TRBD1	CASSLAETGRGETQYF	TGCGCCAGCAGCTTGGCCGAGACAGGGAGAGGAGAGACCCAGTACTTC